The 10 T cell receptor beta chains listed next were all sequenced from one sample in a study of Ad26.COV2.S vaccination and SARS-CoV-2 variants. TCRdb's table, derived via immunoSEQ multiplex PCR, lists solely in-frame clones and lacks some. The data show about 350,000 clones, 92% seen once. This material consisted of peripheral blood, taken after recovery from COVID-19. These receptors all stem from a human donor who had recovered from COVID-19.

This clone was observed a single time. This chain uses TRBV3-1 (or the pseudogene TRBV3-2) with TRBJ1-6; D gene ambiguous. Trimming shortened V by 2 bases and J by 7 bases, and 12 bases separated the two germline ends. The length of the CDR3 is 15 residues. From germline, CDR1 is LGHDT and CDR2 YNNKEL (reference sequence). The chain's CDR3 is CASSQSLGPNSPLHF. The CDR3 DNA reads TGTGCCAGCAGCCAATCTTTGGGCCCAAATTCACCCCTCCACTTT.

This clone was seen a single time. The DNA for the CDR3 is TGTGCCACCAGTGACCCCTCGGGGGGCTCCTACAATGAGCAGTTCTTC. Residues: CATSDPSGGSYNEQFF. The gene calls are TRBV24-1 and TRBJ2-1, with 7 nucleotides matching TRBD2. CDR1 is KGHDR, CDR2 SFDVKD, per germline. V gave up 4 bases and J gave up 0 bases; unmatched junction bases: 5. The CDR3 has 16 residues.

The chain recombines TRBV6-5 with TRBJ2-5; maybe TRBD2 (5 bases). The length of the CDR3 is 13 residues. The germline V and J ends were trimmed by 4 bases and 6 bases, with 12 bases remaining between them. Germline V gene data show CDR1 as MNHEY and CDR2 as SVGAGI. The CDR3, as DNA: TGTGCCAGCAGTTTTGGACTTCACCAGACCCAGTACTTC. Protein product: CASSFGLHQTQYF.

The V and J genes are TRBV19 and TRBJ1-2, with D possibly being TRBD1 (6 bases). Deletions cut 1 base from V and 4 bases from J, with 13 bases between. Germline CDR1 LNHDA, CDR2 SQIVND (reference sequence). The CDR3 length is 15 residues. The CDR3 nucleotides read TGTGCCAGTAGTATAGTTGGGGGCCGTGGCTATGGCTACACCTTC. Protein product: CASSIVGGRGYGYTF.

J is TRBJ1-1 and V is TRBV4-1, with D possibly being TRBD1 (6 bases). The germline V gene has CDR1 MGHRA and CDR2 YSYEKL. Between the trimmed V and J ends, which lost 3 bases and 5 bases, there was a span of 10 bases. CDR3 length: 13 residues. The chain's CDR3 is CASSHKRGTEAFF. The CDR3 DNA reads TGCGCCAGCAGCCATAAGAGGGGGACTGAAGCTTTCTTT.

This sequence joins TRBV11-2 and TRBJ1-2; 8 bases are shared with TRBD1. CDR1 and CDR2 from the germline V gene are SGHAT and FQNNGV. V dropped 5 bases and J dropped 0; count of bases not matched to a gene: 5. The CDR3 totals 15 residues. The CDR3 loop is CASSHGQGANYGYTF. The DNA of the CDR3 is TGTGCCAGCAGCCACGGACAGGGAGCTAACTATGGCTACACCTTC.

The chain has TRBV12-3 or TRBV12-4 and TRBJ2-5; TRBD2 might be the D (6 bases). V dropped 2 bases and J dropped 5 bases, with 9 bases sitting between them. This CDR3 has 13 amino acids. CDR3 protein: CASSLRGYETQYF. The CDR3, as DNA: TGTGCCAGCAGTTTACGGGGGTACGAGACCCAGTACTTC.

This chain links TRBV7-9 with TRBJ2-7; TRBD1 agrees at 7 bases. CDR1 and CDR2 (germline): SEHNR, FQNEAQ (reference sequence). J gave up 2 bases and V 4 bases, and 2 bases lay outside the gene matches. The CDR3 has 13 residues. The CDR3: CASSYGTAYEQYF. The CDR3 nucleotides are TGTGCCAGCAGCTACGGGACAGCCTACGAGCAGTACTTC. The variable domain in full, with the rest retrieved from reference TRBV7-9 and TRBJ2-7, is DTGVSQNPRHKITKRGQNVTFRCDPISEHNRLYWYRQTLGQGPEFLTYFQNEAQLEKSRLLSDRFSAERPKGSFSTLEIQRTEQGDSAMYLCASSYGTAYEQYFGPGTRLTVT.

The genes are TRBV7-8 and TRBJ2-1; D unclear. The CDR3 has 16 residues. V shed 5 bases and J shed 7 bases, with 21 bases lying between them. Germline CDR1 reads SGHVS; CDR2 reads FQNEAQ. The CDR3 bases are TGTGCCAGCAGCAGTAGAGCGTCCCCTACAAGGAATGAGCAGTTCTTC. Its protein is CASSSRASPTRNEQFF. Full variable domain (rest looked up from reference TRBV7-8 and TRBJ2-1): GAGVSQSPRYKVAKRGQDVALRCDPISGHVSLFWYQQALGQGPEFLTYFQNEAQLDKSGLPSDRFFAERPEGSVSTLKIQRTQQEDSAVYLCASSSRASPTRNEQFFGPGTRLTVL.

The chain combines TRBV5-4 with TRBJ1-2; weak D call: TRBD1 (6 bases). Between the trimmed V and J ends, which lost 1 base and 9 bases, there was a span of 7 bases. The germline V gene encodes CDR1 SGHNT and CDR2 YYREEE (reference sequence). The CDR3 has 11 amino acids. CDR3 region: CASSLQGSYTF. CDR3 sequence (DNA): TGTGCCAGCAGCTTGCAGGGGAGCTACACCTTC. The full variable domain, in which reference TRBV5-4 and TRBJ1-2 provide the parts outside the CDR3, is ETGVTQSPTHLIKTRGQQVTLRCSSQSGHNTVSWYQQALGQGPQFIFQYYREEENGRGNFPPRFSGLQFPNYSSELNVNALELDDSALYLCASSLQGSYTFGSGTRLTVV.